Sequencing of this TCR beta chain was carried out in a study of OX40 agonist ivuxolimab in advanced cancers. For the wider study: Ivuxolimab was an agonistic, fully human IgG2 monoclonal antibody directed against OX40 (CD134), a costimulatory receptor. The point of sequencing TCRbeta in the periphery was to test whether ivuxolimab changed TCR sequence diversity and drove clonal T-cell expansion. Partial responses were achieved by three dose-escalation patients, of whom one had hepatocellular carcinoma and two had cutaneous melanoma. The paper reports the monotherapy dose-escalation portion (N of about 47 patients) of the phase I ivuxolimab trial. Of the 50 or so patients in dose escalation, 19 had hepatocellular carcinoma, about 15 had melanoma, 9 had renal cell carcinoma and 9 had head and neck cancer. A male proportion of around 81% and a mean age of around 60 years, ranging from roughly 23 to 80, were recorded for the dose-escalation cohort. Patients were allowed to have had prior anti-PD-1, anti-PD-L1 or anti-CTLA-4 therapy, and approximately 40% of the dose-escalation patients had previously received checkpoint inhibitors. Intravenous ivuxolimab was administered to patients every 2 weeks at six dose levels: 0.01, 0.1, 0.3, 1.5, 3 and 10 mg/kg. What the work shows at the level of the full study, not this receptor alone: At doses of 0.1 to 3.0 mg/kg, clonal expansion of both CD4+ and CD8+ blood T cells was observed from baseline to week 6. Low levels of normalized T-cell clonal expansion were also seen in some nonresponding patients. After ivuxolimab, more expanded clones were found on average in CD8+ T cells than in CD4+ T cells. Which antigens the clonally expanded peripheral T cells were specific for was not determined. In the 0.1-3.0 mg/kg groups, partial responders were among the patients with the lowest normalized peripheral clonal expansion, particularly in CD8+ T cells.

There are 16 amino acids in the CDR3, from cysteine to phenylalanine inclusive. Solely the CDR3 DNA is kept, with 48 bases framed from the first base. For CDR1 and CDR2, the germline V gene (reference sequence) lists LNHDA and SQIVND. Trimmed from V: 4 bases; trimmed from J: 7 bases; junction bases lacking a gene match: 10. The trial excluded patients who had a history of autoimmune disease or who were on systemic immunosuppression. Peripheral blood for TCR sequencing was collected from all dose cohorts at baseline, on cycle 4 day 1, and on cycle 7 day 1. Samples were obtained from an open-label, multicenter, first-in-human phase I dose-escalation trial of ivuxolimab. Adults with locally advanced or metastatic head and neck squamous cell, hepatocellular, melanoma or renal cell carcinoma were enrolled in the trial. CD4+ and CD8+ T cells were sorted separately from peripheral blood before TCR sequencing.

For sequencing of the TCRbeta CDR3 region, genomic DNA was extracted from the sorted cells. The immunoSEQ Assay was used for sequencing of TCRbeta CDR3 regions. As stored in TCRdb, this immuneACCESS dataset retains in-frame rearrangements with V and J assigned. A fraction of the clones does not appear; measured against another copy, unresolved V genes explain less than half of the discrepancy, and the remainder lacks a known reason. In all, the sample holds fewer than 20,000 clones, and just over 85% of those were seen once. The ten largest clones add up to 0.65% to 0.8% of the sample. As concerns this clone: It lacks a known antigen. Per-base qualities were not stored, and no clone one base away is much larger.

This receptor chain uses TRBV19 and TRBJ1-4; 9 middle bases align to TRBD1. Sample: CD4+ or CD8+ T cells sorted from blood, taken in a trial of the OX40 agonist ivuxolimab. The source is an adult with an advanced solid tumor such as melanoma, head and neck, liver or kidney cancer. In nucleotide form, the sequence is TGTGCCAGTAGTAGAGACGGGACAGGGCTGGGTGAAAAACTGTTTTTT. It encodes CASSRDGTGLGEKLFF.